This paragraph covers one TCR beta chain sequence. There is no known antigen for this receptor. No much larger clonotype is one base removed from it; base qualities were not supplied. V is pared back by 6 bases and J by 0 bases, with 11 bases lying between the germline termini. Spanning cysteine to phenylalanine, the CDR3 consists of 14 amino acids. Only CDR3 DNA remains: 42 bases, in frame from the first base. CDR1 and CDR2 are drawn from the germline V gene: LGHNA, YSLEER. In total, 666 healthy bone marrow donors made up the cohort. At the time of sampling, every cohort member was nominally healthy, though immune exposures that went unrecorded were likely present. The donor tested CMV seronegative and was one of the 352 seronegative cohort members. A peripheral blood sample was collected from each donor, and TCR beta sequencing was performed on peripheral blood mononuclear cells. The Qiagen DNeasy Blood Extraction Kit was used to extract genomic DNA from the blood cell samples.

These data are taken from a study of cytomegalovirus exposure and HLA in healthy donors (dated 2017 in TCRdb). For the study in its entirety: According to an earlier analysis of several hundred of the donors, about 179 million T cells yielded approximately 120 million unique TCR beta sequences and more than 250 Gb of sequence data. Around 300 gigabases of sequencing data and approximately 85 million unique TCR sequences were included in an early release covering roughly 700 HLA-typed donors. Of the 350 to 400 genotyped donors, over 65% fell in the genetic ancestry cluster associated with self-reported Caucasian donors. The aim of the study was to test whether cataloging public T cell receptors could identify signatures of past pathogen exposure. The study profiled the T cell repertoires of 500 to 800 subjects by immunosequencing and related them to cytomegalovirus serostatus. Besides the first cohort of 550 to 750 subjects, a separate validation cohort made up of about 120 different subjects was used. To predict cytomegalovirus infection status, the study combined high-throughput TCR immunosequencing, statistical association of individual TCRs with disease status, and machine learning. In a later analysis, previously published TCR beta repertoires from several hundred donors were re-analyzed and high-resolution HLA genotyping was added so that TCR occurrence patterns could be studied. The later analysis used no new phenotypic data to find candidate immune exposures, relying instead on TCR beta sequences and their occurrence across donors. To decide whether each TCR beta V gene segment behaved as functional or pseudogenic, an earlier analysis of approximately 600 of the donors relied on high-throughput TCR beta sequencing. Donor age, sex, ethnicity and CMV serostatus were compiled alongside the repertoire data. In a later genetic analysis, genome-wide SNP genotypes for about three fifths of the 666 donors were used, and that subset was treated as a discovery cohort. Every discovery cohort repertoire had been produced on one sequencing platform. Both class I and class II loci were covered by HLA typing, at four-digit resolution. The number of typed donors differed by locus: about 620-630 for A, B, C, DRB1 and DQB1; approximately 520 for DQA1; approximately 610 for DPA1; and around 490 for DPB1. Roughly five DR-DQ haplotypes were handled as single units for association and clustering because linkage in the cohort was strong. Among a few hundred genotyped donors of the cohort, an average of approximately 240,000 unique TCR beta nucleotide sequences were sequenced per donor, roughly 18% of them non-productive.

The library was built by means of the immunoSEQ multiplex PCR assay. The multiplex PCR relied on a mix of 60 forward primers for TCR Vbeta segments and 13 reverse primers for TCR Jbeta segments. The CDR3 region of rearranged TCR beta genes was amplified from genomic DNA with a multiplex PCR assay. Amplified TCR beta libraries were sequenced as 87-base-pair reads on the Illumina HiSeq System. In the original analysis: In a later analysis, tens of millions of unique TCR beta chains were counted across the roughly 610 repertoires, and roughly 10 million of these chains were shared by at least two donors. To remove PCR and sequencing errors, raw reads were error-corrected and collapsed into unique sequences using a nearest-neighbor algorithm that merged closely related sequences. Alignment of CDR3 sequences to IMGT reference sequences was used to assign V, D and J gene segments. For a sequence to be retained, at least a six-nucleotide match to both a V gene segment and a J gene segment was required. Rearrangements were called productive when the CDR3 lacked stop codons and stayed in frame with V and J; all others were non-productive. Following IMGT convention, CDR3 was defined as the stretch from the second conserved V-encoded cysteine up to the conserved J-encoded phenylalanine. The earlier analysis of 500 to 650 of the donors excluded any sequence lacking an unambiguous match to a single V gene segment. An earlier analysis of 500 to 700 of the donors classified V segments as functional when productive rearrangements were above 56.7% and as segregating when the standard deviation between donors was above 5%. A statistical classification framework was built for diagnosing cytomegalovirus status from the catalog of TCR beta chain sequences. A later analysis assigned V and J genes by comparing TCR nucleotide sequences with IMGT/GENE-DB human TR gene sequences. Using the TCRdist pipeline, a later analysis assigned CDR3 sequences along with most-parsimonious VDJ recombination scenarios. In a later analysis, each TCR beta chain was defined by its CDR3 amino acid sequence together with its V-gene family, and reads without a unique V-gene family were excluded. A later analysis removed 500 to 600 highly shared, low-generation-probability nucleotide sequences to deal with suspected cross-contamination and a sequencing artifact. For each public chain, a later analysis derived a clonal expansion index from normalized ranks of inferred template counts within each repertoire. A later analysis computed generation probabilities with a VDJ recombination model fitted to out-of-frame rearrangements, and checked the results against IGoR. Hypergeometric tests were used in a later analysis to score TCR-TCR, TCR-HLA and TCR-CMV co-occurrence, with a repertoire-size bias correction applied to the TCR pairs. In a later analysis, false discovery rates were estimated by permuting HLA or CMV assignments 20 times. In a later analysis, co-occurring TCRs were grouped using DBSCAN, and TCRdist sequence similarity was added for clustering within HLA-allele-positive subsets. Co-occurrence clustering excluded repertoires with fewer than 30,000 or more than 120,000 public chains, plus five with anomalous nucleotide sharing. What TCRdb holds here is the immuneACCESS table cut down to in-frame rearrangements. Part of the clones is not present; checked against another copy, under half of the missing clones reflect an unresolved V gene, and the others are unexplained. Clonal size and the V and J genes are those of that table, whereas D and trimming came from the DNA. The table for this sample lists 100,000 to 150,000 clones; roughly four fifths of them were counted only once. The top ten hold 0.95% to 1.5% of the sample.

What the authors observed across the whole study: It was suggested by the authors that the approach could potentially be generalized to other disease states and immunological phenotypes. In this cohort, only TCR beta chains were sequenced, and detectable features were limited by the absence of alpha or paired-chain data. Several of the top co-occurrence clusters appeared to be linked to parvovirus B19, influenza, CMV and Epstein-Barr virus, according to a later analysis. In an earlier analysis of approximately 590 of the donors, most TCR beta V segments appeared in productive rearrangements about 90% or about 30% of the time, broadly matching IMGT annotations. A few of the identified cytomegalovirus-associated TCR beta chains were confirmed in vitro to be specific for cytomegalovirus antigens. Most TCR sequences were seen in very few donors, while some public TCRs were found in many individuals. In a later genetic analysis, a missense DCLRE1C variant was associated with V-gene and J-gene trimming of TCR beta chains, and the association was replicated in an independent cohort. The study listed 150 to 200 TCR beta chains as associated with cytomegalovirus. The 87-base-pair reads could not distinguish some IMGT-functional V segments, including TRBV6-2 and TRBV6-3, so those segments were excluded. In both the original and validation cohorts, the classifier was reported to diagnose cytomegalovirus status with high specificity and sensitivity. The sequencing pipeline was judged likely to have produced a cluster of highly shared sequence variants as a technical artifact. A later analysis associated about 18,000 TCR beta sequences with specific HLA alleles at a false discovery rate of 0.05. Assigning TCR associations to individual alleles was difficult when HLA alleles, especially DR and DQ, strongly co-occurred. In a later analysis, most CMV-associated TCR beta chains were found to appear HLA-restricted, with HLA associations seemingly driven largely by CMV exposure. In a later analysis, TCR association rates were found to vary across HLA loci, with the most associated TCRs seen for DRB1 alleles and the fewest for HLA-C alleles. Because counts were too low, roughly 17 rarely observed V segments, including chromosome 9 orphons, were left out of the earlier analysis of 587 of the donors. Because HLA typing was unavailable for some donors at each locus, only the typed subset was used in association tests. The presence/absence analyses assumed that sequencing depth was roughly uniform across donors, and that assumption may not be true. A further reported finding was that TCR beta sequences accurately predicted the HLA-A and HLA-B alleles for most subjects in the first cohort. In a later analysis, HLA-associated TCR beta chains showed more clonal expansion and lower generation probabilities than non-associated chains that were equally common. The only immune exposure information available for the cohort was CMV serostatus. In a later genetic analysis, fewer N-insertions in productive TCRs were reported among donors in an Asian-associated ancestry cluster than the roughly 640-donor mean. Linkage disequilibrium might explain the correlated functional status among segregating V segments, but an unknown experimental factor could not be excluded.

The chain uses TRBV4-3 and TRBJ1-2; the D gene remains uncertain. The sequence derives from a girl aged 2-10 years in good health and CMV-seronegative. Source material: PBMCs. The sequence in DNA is TGCGCCAGCAGTCCCGGGGTGGCTAACTATGGCTACACCTTC. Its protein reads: CASSPGVANYGYTF.